One and the same sample provided the 8 T cell receptor beta chains below, sequenced in a study of regulatory and conventional T cells in breast cancer. MiXCR, applied by TCRdb to the PCR reads, yields one record per CDR3 protein. The table lists 650 to 700 distinct CDR3 sequences, less than 35% of them singletons. What was sequenced was regulatory T cells from blood. The receptor set was obtained from a female donor with breast cancer.

The V and J genes are TRBV14 and TRBJ2-5; the match to TRBD2 covers 15 bases. There are 16 residues in the CDR3. With 5 bases clipped from V and 3 bases from J, the junction kept 4 bases outside the gene matches. Per germline, CDR1 SGHDN and CDR2 FVKESK. The CDR3 DNA sequence: TGTGCCAGCAGCTCGGGACTAGCGGGGGGTAAAGAGACCCAGTACTTC. Its translation is CASSSGLAGGKETQYF.

V and J are TRBV30 and TRBJ1-5; 7 bases are a match to TRBD1. The CDR3 has 14 residues. Germline V gene lookup returns CDR1 GTSNPN and CDR2 SVGIG (reference sequence). The ends lost 3 bases at V and 3 bases at J; junction bases unmatched: 5. This CDR3 is CAWSQGQLNQPQHF. In DNA, the CDR3 is TGTGCCTGGAGCCAGGGACAGCTCAATCAGCCCCAGCATTTT.

V and J are TRBV5-1 and TRBJ1-2, with 8 bases fitting TRBD1. This CDR3 is 15 amino acids long. Trimming cost V 5 bases and J 1 base; bases outside gene matches: 7. CDR1 SGHRS and CDR2 YFSETQ come from the germline V gene. This CDR3 is CASSPGQGLNYGYTF. CDR3 sequence (DNA): TGCGCCAGCAGTCCCGGACAGGGCCTTAACTATGGCTACACCTTC.

This rearrangement joins TRBV4-2 to TRBJ2-7, with 7 nucleotides matching TRBD2. Germline trimming cut 4 bases from V and 5 bases from J; bases unmatched to any gene: 8. This CDR3 is 14 amino acids long. The germline CDR1 and CDR2 sequences are LGHNA and YNFKEQ. The CDR3 spells CASSRAGTINEQYF. CDR3 coding DNA: TGTGCCAGCAGCCGAGCCGGGACTATCAACGAGCAGTACTTC.

By share of the sample, this clonotype is large. This chain joins TRBV7-2 and TRBJ1-5, with 7 bases aligning to TRBD1. Trimming took 1 base from V and 4 from J; bases not matched to a gene: 4. The CDR3 sequence is 15 residues long. CDR1 SGHTA and CDR2 FQGNSA come from the germline V gene. Here the CDR3 reads CASSLGQGRNQPQHF. DNA of the CDR3: TGTGCCAGCAGCTTAGGACAGGGTCGGAATCAGCCCCAGCATTTT.

This rearrangement joins TRBV4-2 to TRBJ2-1; 7 bases are a match to TRBD2. After removal of 0 bases from V and 9 bases from J, the junction contained 14 bases not matched to a gene. The CDR3 extends over 17 amino acids. CDR1 is LGHNA, CDR2 YNFKEQ, per germline. The CDR3 sequence is CASSQDPWASGGGEQFF. CDR3 in DNA: TGTGCCAGCAGCCAAGACCCCTGGGCTAGCGGAGGTGGTGAGCAGTTCTTC.

This clonotype was counted only a few times. The chain carries TRBV2 and TRBJ2-7; 8 bases agree with TRBD2. V lost 6 bases to trimming and J lost 3 bases; unmatched junction nucleotides: 7. The CDR3 consists of 14 residues. Looked up from germline, CDR1 is SNHLY and CDR2 is FYNNEI. The CDR3 spells CASRASGTSYEQYF. DNA for the CDR3: TGTGCCAGCAGGGCCTCCGGGACTAGCTACGAGCAGTACTTC. The variable domain in full, with the rest retrieved from reference TRBV2 and TRBJ2-7, is EPEVTQTPSHQVTQMGQEVILRCVPISNHLYFYWYRQILGQKVEFLVSFYNNEISEKSEIFDDQFSVERPDGSNFTLKIRSTKLEDSAMYFCASRASGTSYEQYFGPGTRLTVT.

The chain joins TRBV6-5 to TRBJ2-3; no reliable D call. The CDR3 length is 15 residues. Germline V CDR1 and CDR2: MNHEY, SVGAGI. Trimming shortened V by 0 bases and J by 6 bases, and 13 bases separated the two germline ends. The CDR3 DNA is TGTGCCAGCAGTTACTCGGAGACCCCTGGTGATACGCAGTATTTT. Its protein is CASSYSETPGDTQYF.